One sample yielded the 2 T cell receptor beta chains listed below, sequenced in a study of cytomegalovirus exposure and HLA in healthy donors. Use of 60 Vbeta and 13 Jbeta primers characterized the PCR. This table comes from immunoSEQ multiplex PCR, and its TCRdb copy is limited to in-frame clones, with some not included. The data hold under 200,000 clones, with 80% observed a single time. Material for sequencing was PBMCs. The receptors were gathered from a man aged 18 to 30 in good health and CMV-seropositive.

The gene calls are TRBV7-8 and TRBJ1-6, with D perhaps TRBD1 (5 bases). Germline CDR1 reads SGHVS; CDR2 reads FQNEAQ. With 5 bases removed from V and 0 bases from J, the gap between germline ends came to 20 bases. CDR3 length: 19 residues. The CDR3 DNA reads TGTGCCAGCAGCCTTCAGGGTTTACCTTACAGCTCCTATAATTCACCCCTCCACTTT. It is translated as CASSLQGLPYSSYNSPLHF.

V and J are TRBV5-4 and TRBJ2-7, with 7 bases identical to TRBD2. The CDR3 extends over 16 amino acids. V was clipped by 0 bases and J by 0 bases; unmatched bases: 6. The V gene's germline CDR1 is SGHNT and CDR2 YYREEE (reference sequence). The CDR3 sequence is CASSLDPSGGSYEQYF. CDR3 DNA sequence: TGTGCCAGCAGCTTGGACCCTAGCGGAGGCTCCTACGAGCAGTACTTC.